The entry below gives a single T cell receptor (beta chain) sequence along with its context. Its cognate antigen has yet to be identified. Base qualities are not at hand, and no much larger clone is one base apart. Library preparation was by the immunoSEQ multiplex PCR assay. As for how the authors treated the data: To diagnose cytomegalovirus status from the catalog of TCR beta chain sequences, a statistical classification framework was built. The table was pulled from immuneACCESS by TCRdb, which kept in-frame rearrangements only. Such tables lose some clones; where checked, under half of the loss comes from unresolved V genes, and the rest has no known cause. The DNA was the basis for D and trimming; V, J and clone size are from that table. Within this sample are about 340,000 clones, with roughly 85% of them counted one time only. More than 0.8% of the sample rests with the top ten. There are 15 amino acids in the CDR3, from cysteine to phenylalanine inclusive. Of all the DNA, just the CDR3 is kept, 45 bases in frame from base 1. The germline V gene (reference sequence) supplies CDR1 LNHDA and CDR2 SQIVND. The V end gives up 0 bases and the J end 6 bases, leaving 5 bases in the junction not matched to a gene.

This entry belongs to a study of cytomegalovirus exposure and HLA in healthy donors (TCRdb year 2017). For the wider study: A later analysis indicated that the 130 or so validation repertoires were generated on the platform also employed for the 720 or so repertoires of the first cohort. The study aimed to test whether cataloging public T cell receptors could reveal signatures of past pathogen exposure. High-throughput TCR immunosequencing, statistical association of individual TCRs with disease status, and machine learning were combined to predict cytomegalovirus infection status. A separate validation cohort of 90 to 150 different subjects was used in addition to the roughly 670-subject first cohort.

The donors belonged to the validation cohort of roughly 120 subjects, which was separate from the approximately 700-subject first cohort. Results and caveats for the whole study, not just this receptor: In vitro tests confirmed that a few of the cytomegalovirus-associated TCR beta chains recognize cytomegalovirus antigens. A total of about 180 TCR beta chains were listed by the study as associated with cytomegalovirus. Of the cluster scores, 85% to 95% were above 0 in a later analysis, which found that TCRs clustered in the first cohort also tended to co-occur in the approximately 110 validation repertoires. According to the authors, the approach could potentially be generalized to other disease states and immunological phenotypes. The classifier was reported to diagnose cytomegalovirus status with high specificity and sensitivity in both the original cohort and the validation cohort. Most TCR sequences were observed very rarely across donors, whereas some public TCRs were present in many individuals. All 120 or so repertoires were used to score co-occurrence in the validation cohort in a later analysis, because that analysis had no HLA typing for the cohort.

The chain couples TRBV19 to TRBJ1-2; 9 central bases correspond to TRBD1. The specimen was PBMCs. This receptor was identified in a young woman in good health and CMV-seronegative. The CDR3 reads CASSIEKGQGDGYTF. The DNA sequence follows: TGTGCCAGTAGTATAGAAAAGGGACAGGGCGATGGCTACACCTTC.